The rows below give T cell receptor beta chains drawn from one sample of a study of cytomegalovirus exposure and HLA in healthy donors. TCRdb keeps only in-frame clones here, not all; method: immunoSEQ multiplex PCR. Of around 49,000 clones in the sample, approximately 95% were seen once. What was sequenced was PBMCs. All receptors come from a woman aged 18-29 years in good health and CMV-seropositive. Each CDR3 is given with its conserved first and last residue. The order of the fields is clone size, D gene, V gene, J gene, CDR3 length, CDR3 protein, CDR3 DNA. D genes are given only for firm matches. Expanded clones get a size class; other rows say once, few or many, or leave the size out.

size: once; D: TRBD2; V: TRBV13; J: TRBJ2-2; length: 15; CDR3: CASSLGLANTGELFF; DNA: TGTGCCAGCAGCTTGGGACTAGCGAACACCGGGGAGCTGTTTTTT
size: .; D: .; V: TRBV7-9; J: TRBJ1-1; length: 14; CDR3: CASSFYSPGTEAFF; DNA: TGTGCCAGCAGCTTCTATAGCCCGGGGACTGAAGCTTTCTTT
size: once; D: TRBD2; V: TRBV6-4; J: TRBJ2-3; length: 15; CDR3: CASKQQREKLDTQYF; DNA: TGTGCCAGCAAACAACAGCGGGAGAAGCTAGATACGCAGTATTTT
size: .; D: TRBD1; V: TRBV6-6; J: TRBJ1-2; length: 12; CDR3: CATDRGGYGYTF; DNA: TGTGCCACCGACAGGGGAGGCTATGGCTACACCTTC
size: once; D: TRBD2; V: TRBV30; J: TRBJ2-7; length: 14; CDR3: CAWSTTSGYYEQYF; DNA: TGTGCCTGGAGTACAACTAGCGGCTACTACGAGCAGTACTTC
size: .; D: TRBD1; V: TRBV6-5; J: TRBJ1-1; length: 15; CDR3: CASSGTGRRNTEAFF; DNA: TGTGCCAGCAGCGGGACAGGACGGAGGAACACTGAAGCTTTCTTT
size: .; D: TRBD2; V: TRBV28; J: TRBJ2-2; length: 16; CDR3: CASRLAGLVSHGELFF; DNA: TGTGCCAGCAGGCTAGCGGGACTAGTTTCTCACGGGGAGCTGTTTTTT
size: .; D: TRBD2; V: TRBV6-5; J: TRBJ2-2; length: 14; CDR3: CATKTSANTGELFF; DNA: TGTGCCACCAAAACTAGCGCGAACACCGGGGAGCTGTTTTTT
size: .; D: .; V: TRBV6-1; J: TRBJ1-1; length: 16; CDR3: CASSKESGAGNTEAFF; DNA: TGTGCCAGCAGTAAAGAAAGCGGGGCAGGGAACACTGAAGCTTTCTTT
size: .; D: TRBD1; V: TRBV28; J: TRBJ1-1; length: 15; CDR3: CASSLTGGGGTEAFF; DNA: TGTGCCAGCAGTTTAACAGGGGGAGGTGGCACTGAAGCTTTCTTT
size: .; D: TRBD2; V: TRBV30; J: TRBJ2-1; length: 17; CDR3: CAWSGLAGSHAYNEQFF; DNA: TGTGCCTGGAGTGGTCTAGCGGGGTCTCATGCCTACAATGAGCAGTTCTTC
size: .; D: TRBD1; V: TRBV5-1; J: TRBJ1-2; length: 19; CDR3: CASSLANSGQGDGDYGYTF; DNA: TGCGCCAGCAGCTTGGCGAACTCGGGACAGGGGGACGGCGACTATGGCTACACCTTC
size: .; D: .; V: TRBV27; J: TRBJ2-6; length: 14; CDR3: CASTGVSGANVLTF; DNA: TGTGCCAGCACGGGGGTCTCTGGGGCCAACGTCCTGACTTTC
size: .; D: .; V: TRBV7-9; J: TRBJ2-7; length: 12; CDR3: CASSLVGSEQYF; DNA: TGTGCCAGCAGCTTAGTAGGGAGCGAGCAGTACTTC
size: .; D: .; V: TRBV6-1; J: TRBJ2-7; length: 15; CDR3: CASSEVRGSPYEQYF; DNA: TGTGCCAGCAGTGAAGTGAGGGGGAGTCCCTACGAGCAGTACTTC
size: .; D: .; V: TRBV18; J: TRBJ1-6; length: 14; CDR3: CASSPRQLNSPLHF; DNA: TGTGCCAGCTCACCACGACAGTTGAATTCACCCCTCCACTTT
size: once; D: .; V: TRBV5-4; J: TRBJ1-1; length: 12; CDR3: CASSPRDTEAFF; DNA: TGTGCCAGCAGCCCGAGGGACACTGAAGCTTTCTTT
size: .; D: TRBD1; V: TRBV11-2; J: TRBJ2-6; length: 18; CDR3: CASSSYTGGISGANVLTF; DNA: TGTGCCAGCAGCTCATATACAGGGGGAATCTCTGGGGCCAACGTCCTGACTTTC
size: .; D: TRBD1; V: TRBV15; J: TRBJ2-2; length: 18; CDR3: CATSRAPTGPLNTGELFF; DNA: TGTGCCACCAGCAGAGCCCCGACAGGGCCACTAAACACCGGGGAGCTGTTTTTT
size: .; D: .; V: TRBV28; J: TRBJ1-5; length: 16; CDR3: CASTWRSQGRNQPQHF; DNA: TGTGCCAGCACTTGGAGGTCGCAGGGGCGCAATCAGCCCCAGCATTTT
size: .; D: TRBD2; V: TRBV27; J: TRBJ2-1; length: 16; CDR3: CASSLPGLAGYNEQFF; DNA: TGTGCCAGCAGTTTACCCGGACTAGCGGGATACAATGAGCAGTTCTTC
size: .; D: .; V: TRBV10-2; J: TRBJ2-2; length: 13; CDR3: CASSERETGELFF; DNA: TGCGCCAGCAGTGAGCGGGAGACCGGGGAGCTGTTTTTT
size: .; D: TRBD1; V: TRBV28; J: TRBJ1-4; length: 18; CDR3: CASSRTGSPRGTNEKLFF; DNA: TGTGCCAGCAGTCGGACAGGGAGTCCAAGGGGAACTAATGAAAAACTGTTTTTT
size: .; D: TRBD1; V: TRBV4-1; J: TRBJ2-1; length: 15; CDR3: CASSQVRTGSDEQFF; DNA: TGCGCCAGCAGCCAAGTTCGGACAGGGAGCGATGAGCAGTTCTTC